The sequence of this T cell receptor delta chain was determined in a study of Vδ1+ human thymocytes. Points from the study as a whole: Unlike peripheral blood Vdelta1+ controls, thymic delta-chain sequences included around 21% Vdelta2 and few Vdelta3. Thymic TRG and TRD repertoires appeared highly polyclonal.

Sorted Vdelta1+ thymocytes were about 96% to 99.6% pure. The germline V gene has CDR1 TSWWSYY and CDR2 QGS. V lost 4 bases and J 4 bases, leaving 10 bases between the germline ends. This CDR3 is built from 13 residues. As regards this clone: Its antigen is undetermined.

RNA was extracted from the cells and then reverse transcribed. CDR3 amplicons came from multiplex PCR with pooled V-gene forward and constant-region reverse primers. TCRdb re-called clones from the multiplex PCR reads using CATT. The sample has about 50,000 delta-chain clones; approximately 15% are singletons. The sample taken for sequencing was Vdelta1+ gamma-delta thymocytes from the thymus. Subset meaning: FACS-sorted CD3+ TCRalphabeta- TCRVdelta1+ TCRVdelta2- thymocytes. The sequence came from a girl under three years old who had congenital heart surgery. The chain employs TRDV1 and TRDJ1; D ambiguous. CDR3 sequence reads: CALGAFPGDKLIF. The CDR3 DNA is TGTGCTCTTGGGGCCTTTCCGGGCGATAAACTCATCTTT.